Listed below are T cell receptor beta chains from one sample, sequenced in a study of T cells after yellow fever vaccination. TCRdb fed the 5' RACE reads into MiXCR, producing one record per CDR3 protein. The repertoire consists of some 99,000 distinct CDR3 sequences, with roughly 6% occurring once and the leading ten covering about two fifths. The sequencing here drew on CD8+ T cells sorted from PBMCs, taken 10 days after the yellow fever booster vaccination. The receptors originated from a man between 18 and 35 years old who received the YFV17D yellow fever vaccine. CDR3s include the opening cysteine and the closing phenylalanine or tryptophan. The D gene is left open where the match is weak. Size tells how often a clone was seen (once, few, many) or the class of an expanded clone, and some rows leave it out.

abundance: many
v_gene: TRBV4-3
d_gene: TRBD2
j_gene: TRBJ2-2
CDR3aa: CASSQASGGAGELFF
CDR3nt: TGCGCCAGCAGCCAAGCTAGCGGGGGGGCCGGGGAGCTGTTTTTT

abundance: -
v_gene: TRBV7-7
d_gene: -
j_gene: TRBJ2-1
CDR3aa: CASSLGHFNEQFF
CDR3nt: TGTGCCAGCAGCTTAGGGCACTTCAATGAGCAGTTCTTC

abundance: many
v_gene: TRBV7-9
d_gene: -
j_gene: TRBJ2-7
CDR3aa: CASRPRDRYEQYF
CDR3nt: TGTGCCAGCAGGCCCCGGGACCGCTACGAGCAGTACTTC

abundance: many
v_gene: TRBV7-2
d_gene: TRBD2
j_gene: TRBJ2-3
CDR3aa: CASSGGVSGTDTQYF
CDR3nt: TGTGCCAGCAGCGGGGGGGTGTCGGGGACAGATACGCAGTATTTT

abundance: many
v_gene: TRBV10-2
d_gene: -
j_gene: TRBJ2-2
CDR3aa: CASRKTDTGELFF
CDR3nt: TGCGCCAGCAGAAAGACAGACACCGGGGAGCTGTTTTTT

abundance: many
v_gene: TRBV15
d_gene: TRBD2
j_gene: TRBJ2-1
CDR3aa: CATSRTRTSGGNEQFF
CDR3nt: TGTGCCACCAGCAGAACAAGGACTAGCGGGGGGAATGAGCAGTTCTTC

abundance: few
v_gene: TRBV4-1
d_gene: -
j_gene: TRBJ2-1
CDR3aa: CASSHGGSLPSYNEQFF
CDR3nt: TGCGCCAGCAGCCACGGTGGGTCTTTACCCTCCTACAATGAGCAGTTCTTC

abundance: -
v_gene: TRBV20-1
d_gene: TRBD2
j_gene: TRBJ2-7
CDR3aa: CSARGGDLGEQYF
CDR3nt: TGCAGTGCTAGGGGGGGGGATTTAGGCGAGCAGTACTTC

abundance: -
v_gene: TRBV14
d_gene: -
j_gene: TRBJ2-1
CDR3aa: CASSGTSAYNEQFF
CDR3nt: TGTGCCAGCAGCGGAACTTCTGCCTACAATGAGCAGTTCTTC

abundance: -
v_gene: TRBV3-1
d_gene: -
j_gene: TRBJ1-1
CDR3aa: CASSQDKWGSEAFF
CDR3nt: TGTGCCAGCAGCCAAGATAAGTGGGGAAGTGAAGCTTTCTTT

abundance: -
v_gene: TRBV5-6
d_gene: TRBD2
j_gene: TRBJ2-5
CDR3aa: CASSPSRGVRQETQYF
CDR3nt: TGTGCCAGCAGCCCTTCGCGGGGGGTACGACAAGAGACCCAGTACTTC

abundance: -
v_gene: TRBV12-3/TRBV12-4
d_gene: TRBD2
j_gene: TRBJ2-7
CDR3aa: CASSPLGGGSYEQYF
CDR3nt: TGTGCCAGCAGCCCCCTGGGGGGGGGGAGCTACGAGCAGTACTTC

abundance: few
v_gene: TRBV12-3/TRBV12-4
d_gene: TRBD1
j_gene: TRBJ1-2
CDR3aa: CASSLGGRVSTGELGGYGYTF
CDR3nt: TGTGCCAGCAGTTTAGGGGGCAGGGTTAGTACAGGGGAGTTAGGAGGTTATGGCTACACCTTC

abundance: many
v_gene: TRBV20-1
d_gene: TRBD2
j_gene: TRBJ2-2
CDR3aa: CSAAGTSGLTGELFF
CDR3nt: TGCAGTGCTGCCGGGACTAGCGGGCTCACCGGGGAGCTGTTTTTT

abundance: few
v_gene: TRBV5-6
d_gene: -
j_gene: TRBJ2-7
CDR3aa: CASSVDRFHEQYF
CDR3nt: TGTGCCAGCAGCGTCGACCGGTTCCACGAGCAGTACTTC

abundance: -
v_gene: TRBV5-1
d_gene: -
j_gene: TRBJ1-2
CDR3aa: CASSFRRLGDYGYTF
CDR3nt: TGCGCCAGCAGCTTTAGGCGCCTTGGGGACTATGGCTACACCTTC

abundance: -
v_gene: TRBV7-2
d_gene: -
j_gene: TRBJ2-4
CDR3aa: CASSSTLGGAAKNIQYF
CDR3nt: TGTGCCAGCAGTTCGACCCTAGGGGGGGCGGCCAAAAACATTCAGTACTTC

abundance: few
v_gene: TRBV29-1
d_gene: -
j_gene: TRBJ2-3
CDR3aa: CSAAVSADTQYF
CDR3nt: TGCAGCGCAGCCGTCTCGGCAGATACGCAGTATTTT

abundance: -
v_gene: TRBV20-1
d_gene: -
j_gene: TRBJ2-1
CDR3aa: CSVPQTNSYNEQFF
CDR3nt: TGCAGTGTCCCCCAGACAAACTCCTACAATGAGCAGTTCTTC

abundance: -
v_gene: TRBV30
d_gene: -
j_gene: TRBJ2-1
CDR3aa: CAWSVGLDTSSEQFF
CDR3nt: TGTGCCTGGAGTGTCGGGCTAGATACCTCATCCGAGCAGTTCTTC

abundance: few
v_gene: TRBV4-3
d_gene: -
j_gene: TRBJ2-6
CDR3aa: CASSQAEGAGANVLTF
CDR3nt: TGCGCCAGCAGCCAAGCGGAGGGGGCTGGGGCCAACGTCCTGACTTTC

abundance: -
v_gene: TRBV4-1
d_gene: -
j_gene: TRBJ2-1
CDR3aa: CASSQDQGEQFF
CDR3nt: TGCGCCAGCAGCCAAGATCAAGGTGAGCAGTTCTTC

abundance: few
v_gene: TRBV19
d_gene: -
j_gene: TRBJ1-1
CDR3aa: CASSMTHTEAFF
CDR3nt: TGTGCCAGTAGTATGACCCACACTGAAGCTTTCTTT

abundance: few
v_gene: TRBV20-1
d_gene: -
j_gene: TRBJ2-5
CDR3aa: CSAMGGTVRETQYF
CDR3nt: TGCAGTGCTATGGGCGGGACGGTCCGGGAGACCCAGTACTTC

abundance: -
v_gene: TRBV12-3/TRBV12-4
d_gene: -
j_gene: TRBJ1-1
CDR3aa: CASSWRAGDTEAFF
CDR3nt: TGTGCCAGCAGTTGGCGGGCCGGTGACACTGAAGCTTTCTTT

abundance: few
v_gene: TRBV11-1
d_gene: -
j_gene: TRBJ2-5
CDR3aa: CASSARGTLWETQYF
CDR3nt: TGTGCCAGCAGCGCGCGCGGGACCCTATGGGAGACCCAGTACTTC

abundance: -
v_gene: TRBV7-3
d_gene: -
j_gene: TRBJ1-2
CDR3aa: CASSLDPGSLYGYTF
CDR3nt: TGTGCCAGCAGCTTAGATCCAGGCTCTCTTTATGGCTACACCTTC

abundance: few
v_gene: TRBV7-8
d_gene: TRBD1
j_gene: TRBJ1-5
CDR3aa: CASSLTGSDQPQHF
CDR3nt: TGTGCCAGCAGCTTGACAGGGTCAGATCAGCCCCAGCATTTT

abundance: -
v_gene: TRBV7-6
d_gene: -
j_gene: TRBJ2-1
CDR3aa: CASSPEVGGADNEQFF
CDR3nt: TGTGCCAGCAGCCCCGAAGTTGGGGGGGCGGACAATGAGCAGTTCTTC

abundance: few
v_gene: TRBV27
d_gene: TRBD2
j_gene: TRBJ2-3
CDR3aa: CASSLVAGARTDTQYF
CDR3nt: TGTGCCAGCAGTTTAGTAGCGGGGGCCCGCACAGATACGCAGTATTTT

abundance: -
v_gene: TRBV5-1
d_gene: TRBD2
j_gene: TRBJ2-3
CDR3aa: CASSLVGLAGGDTQYF
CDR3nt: TGCGCCAGCAGCTTGGTGGGACTAGCGGGGGGAGATACGCAGTATTTT

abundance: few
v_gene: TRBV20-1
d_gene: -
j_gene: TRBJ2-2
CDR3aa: CSAFGGATGELFF
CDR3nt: TGCAGTGCTTTTGGGGGGGCTACCGGGGAGCTGTTTTTT